A single sample is the source of the 21 T cell receptor beta chains below, sequenced in a study of OX40 agonist ivuxolimab in advanced cancers. The data were produced by immunoSEQ multiplex PCR, yet TCRdb's version contains in-frame clones alone and is incomplete. The sample holds about 47,000 clones, around 83% seen once. Here the sequenced sample was CD4+ or CD8+ T cells sorted from blood, taken in a trial of the OX40 agonist ivuxolimab. The origin of the receptors is an adult with an advanced solid tumor such as melanoma, head and neck, liver or kidney cancer.

V usage is TRBV11-2 and J usage is TRBJ2-7; 11 positions agree with TRBD2. V shed 6 bases, J shed 6 bases, and the junction held 13 bases outside the gene matches. The CDR3 spans 16 residues. Germline CDR1 is SGHAT and CDR2 is FQNNGV. The CDR3 spells CASSKQISGRAGEQYF. CDR3 sequence (DNA): TGTGCCAGCAGTAAGCAAATTAGCGGGAGGGCAGGCGAGCAGTACTTC.

This clone was observed a few times. This chain connects TRBV18 to TRBJ1-1; 9 bases map to TRBD1. Germline V CDR1 and CDR2: KGHSH, LQKENI. The CDR3 consists of 13 residues. With V trimmed by 6 bases and J by 8 bases, 7 bases remained unmatched. The CDR3 loop reads CASSRDRASEAFF. The CDR3, as DNA: TGTGCCAGCTCGCGGGACAGGGCATCAGAAGCTTTCTTT.

This sequence joins TRBV21-1 and TRBJ1-1. TRBV21-1 is a recognized pseudogene. This CDR3 has 20 amino acids. CDR3 amino acids: CASSKVVMPRHLRENTEAFF. CDR3 nucleotides: TGTGCCAGCAGCAAAGTCGTTATGCCCCGACATTTACGGGAAAACACTGAAGCTTTCTTT.

The J gene is TRBJ1-6, the V gene TRBV6-4, with D tentatively TRBD1 (5 bases). This CDR3 is built from 17 residues. Germline V gene lookup returns CDR1 MRHNA and CDR2 SNTAGT. Between the trimmed V and J ends, which lost 2 bases and 10 bases, there was a span of 21 bases. The CDR3 here is CASSDRGVGATRSPLHF. The CDR3 DNA reads as TGTGCCAGCAGTGACAGGGGTGTAGGGGCAACTAGGTCACCCCTCCACTTT.

V is TRBV12-5 and J is TRBJ1-2; D not resolved. Germline assignment: CDR1 LGHNT and CDR2 FRNRAP. The CDR3 consists of 12 residues. V gave up 6 bases and J gave up 8 bases, with 13 bases separating them. CDR3 coding DNA: TGTGCTAGTGGATACCTGGCCCGGGGCTACACCTTC. Translated, it gives CASGYLARGYTF. Full variable domain (outside the CDR3, taken from reference TRBV12-5 and TRBJ1-2): DARVTQTPRHKVTEMGQEVTMRCQPILGHNTVFWYRQTMMQGLELLAYFRNRAPLDDSGMPKDRFSAEMPDATLATLKIQPSEPRDSAVYFCASGYLARGYTFGSGTRLTVV.

This clone was seen a few times. The genes are TRBV7-2 and TRBJ2-7; perhaps TRBD2 as D (5 bases). Germline lookup yields CDR1 SGHTA and CDR2 FQGNSA. Trimming cost V 1 base and J 3 bases, with 10 bases left between them. This CDR3 comprises 14 residues. CDR3 region: CASSLENGLYEQYF. CDR3 sequence (DNA): TGTGCCAGCAGCTTAGAGAACGGACTCTACGAGCAGTACTTC.

The chain links TRBV9 to TRBJ1-2; a weak D match, TRBD1 (5 bases). The length of the CDR3 is 15 residues. From germline, CDR1 is SGDLS and CDR2 YYNGEE. V was clipped by 0 bases and J by 4 bases, with 13 bases between them. The CDR3 DNA is TGTGCCAGCAGCGTAGCCGACAGAGCTTCCTATGGCTACACCTTC. It encodes CASSVADRASYGYTF.

The V call is TRBV20-1, the J call TRBJ1-2; D remains unclear. Germline values: CDR1 DFQATT, CDR2 SNEGSKA (reference sequence). This CDR3 has 11 residues. Trimming cost V 6 bases and J 6 bases, with 11 bases left between them. CDR3 in DNA: TGCAGTGCCCCGACCTGGGATGGCTACACCTTC. As protein: CSAPTWDGYTF.

The chain employs TRBV29-1 and TRBJ1-2; unclear D gene. The CDR3 contains 12 residues. V dropped 8 bases and J dropped 0 bases, with 10 bases sitting between them. Germline V gene sequence: CDR1 SQVTM, CDR2 ANQGSEA. The CDR3 bases are TGCAGCTCCCAGACACCTAACTATGGCTACACCTTC. Its translation: CSSQTPNYGYTF. Drawing the rest from reference TRBV29-1 and TRBJ1-2, the complete variable domain is SAVISQKPSRDICQRGTSLTIQCQVDSQVTMMFWYRQQPGQSLTLIATANQGSEATYESGFVIDKFPISRPNLTFSTLTVSNMSPEDSSIYLCSSQTPNYGYTFGSGTRLTVV.

J is TRBJ2-1 and V is TRBV9, with D uncertain. The germline CDR1 and CDR2 sequences are SGDLS and YYNGEE. V lost 0 bases, J lost 6 bases, and 16 bases lay in between. The CDR3 loop spans 16 amino acids. The CDR3 DNA reads TGTGCCAGCAGCGTAGATGGCGGATATCTTGCCAATGAGCAGTTCTTC. Translation: CASSVDGGYLANEQFF.

Only one count was recorded for this clone. The CDR3 loop reads CASSSQTGGNTEAFF. In DNA form, the CDR3 reads TGTGCCAGCAGCTCCCAGACAGGGGGGAACACTGAAGCTTTCTTT. The chain combines TRBV7-8 with TRBJ1-1, with TRBD1 matching 9 bases. This CDR3 has 15 residues. Trimming took 4 bases from V and 1 from J; bases not matched to a gene: 4. Per germline, CDR1 SGHVS and CDR2 FQNEAQ.

Only one count was recorded for this clone. V and J are TRBV6-5 and TRBJ1-1; 12 positions agree with TRBD1. The V segment lost 6 bases and the J segment 1 base; nucleotides outside the gene matches: 3. CDR1 is MNHEY and CDR2 is SVGAGI in the germline V gene. The CDR3 length is 15 residues. CDR3 bases: TGTGCCAGCAGGGGACAGGGGGCCGGGAACACTGAAGCTTTCTTT. Translating gives CASRGQGAGNTEAFF.

This clone was picked up a small number of times. The chain has TRBV6-5 and TRBJ1-2; TRBD1 matches at 7 bases. The CDR3 consists of 12 residues. Germline V CDR1 and CDR2: MNHEY, SVGAGI. After removal of 6 bases from V and 4 bases from J, the junction contained 2 bases not matched to a gene. In DNA form, the CDR3 reads TGTGCCAGCAGCTGGGACAGCTATGGCTACACCTTC. Translated: CASSWDSYGYTF.

The genes are TRBV11-2 and TRBJ2-5, with D possibly TRBD2 on 5 matching bases. Germline CDR1 is SGHAT and CDR2 is FQNNGV. The CDR3 is 12 amino acids. Trimming removed 5 bases at V and 9 bases at J, with 13 bases between. The CDR3 sequence is CASSPLLEAQYF. The CDR3, as DNA: TGTGCCAGCAGCCCCCTCCTGGAGGCCCAGTACTTC.

This chain links TRBV21-1 with TRBJ2-7. TRBV21-1 is given as a pseudogene. This CDR3 comprises 16 residues. CDR3: CASSSHVVSILCEQYF. The CDR3, as DNA: TGTGCCAGCAGCTCCCACGTGGTCTCGATTTTGTGCGAGCAGTACTTC.

The chain couples TRBV7-9 to TRBJ2-7; D assignment may be TRBD1 or TRBD2 (5 bases each). The V gene lost 3 bases and the J gene lost 2 bases, with 11 bases spanning the gap. CDR3 length: 14 residues. CDR1 is SEHNR and CDR2 is FQNEAQ in the germline V gene (reference sequence). The CDR3 DNA reads as TGTGCCAGCAGCTTCCCAGGGACCCCCTACGAGCAGTACTTC. It codes for CASSFPGTPYEQYF.

The chain recombines TRBV15 with TRBJ1-1; D may be TRBD1 (6 bases). Germline V CDR1 and CDR2: LNHNV, YYDKDF (reference sequence). The CDR3 contains 14 residues. V lost 1 base to trimming and J lost 4 bases, with 10 bases between them. The DNA of the CDR3 is TGTGCCACCAGCAGAGGAACAGGGAGCACTGAAGCTTTCTTT. As protein: CATSRGTGSTEAFF.

This rearrangement joins TRBV5-1 to TRBJ2-2, with 10 nucleotides matching TRBD2. This CDR3 contains 16 residues. Per the germline V gene, CDR1 is SGHRS and CDR2 is YFSETQ. V was clipped by 4 bases and J by 6 bases; unmatched bases: 9. In DNA form, the CDR3 reads TGCGCCAGCAGCCCCCGGGATAGCGGGGGGTCCGGGGAGCTGTTTTTT. Translated, it gives CASSPRDSGGSGELFF.

The V call is TRBV10-3, the J call TRBJ1-2; possibly TRBD1 for D (6 bases). Germline-derived CDR1 and CDR2 are ENHRY and SYGVKD. With 0 bases removed from V and 6 bases from J, the gap between germline ends came to 17 bases. This CDR3 contains 16 residues. CDR3 region: CAISESRSGVNNGYTF. The CDR3 nucleotides are TGTGCCATCAGTGAGTCAAGGTCAGGGGTTAATAATGGCTACACCTTC.

DNA for the CDR3: TGTGCCAGTAGGCCAGGGGGCAGGCTGGGGACTGAAGCTTTCTTT. It encodes CASRPGGRLGTEAFF. V and J are TRBV19 and TRBJ1-1, with 8 bases aligning to TRBD1. This CDR3 is built from 15 residues. CDR1 LNHDA and CDR2 SQIVND come from the germline V gene (reference sequence). Unmatched junction bases numbered 11, after V lost 6 bases and J lost 5 bases.

The chain is built from TRBV11-3 and TRBJ2-7, with a weak D call TRBD2 (9 bases). The V end lost 5 bases, the J end lost 4 bases, and 15 bases lay between the germline ends. CDR3 length: 14 residues. The V gene's germline CDR1 is SGHNT and CDR2 YENEEA. CDR3 in amino acids: CASSPSGTGYEQYF. CDR3 nucleotides: TGTGCCAGCAGCCCTAGCGGGACAGGATACGAGCAGTACTTC.